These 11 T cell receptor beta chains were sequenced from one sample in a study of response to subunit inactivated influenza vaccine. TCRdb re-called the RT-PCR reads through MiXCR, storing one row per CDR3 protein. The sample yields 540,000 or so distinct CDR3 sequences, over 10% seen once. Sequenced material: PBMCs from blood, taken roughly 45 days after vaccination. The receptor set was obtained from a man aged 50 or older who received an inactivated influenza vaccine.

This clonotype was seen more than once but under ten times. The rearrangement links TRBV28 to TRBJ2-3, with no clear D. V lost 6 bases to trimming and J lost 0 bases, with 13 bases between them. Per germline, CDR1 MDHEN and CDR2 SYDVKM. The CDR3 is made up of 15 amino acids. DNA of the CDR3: TGTGCCAGCAGACCTGGACGGGTTAGCACAGATACGCAGTATTTT. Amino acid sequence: CASRPGRVSTDTQYF.

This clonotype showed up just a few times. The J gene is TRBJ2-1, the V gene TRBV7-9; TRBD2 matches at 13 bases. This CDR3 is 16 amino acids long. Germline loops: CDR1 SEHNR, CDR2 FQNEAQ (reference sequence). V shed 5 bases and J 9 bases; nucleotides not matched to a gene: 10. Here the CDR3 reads CASSTPTSGGPSEQFF. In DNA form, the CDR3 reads TGTGCCAGCAGCACACCGACTAGCGGGGGGCCCTCTGAGCAGTTCTTC.

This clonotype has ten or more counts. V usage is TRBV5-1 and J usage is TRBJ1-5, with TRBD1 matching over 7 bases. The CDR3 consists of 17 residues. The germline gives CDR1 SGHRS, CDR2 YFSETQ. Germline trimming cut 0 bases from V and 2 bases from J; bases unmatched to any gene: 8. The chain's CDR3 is CASSLEPSTGGNQPQHF. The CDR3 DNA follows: TGCGCCAGCAGCTTGGAGCCCTCTACAGGGGGCAATCAGCCCCAGCATTTT. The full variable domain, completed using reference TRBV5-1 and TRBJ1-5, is KAGVTQTPRYLIKTRGQQVTLSCSPISGHRSVSWYQQTPGQGLQFLFEYFSETQRNKGNFPGRFSGRQFSNSRSEMNVSTLELGDSALYLCASSLEPSTGGNQPQHFGDGTRLSIL.

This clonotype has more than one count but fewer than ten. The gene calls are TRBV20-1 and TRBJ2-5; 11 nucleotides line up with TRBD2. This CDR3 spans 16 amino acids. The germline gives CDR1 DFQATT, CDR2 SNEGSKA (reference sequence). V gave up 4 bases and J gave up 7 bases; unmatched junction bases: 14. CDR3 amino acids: CSATSTSGGSGGTQYF. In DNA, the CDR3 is TGCAGTGCTACAAGTACTAGCGGGGGCTCTGGGGGGACCCAGTACTTC.

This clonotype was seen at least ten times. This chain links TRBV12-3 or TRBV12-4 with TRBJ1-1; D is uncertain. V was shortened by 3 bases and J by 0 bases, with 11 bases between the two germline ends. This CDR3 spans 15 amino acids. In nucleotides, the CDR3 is TGTGCCAGCAGTTTGACGAGGCAGATGAACACTGAAGCTTTCTTT. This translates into CASSLTRQMNTEAFF.

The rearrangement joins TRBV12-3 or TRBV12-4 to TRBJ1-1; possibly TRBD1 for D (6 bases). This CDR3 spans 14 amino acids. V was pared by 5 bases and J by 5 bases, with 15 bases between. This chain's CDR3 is CASSPNRVGTEAFF. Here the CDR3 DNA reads TGTGCCAGCAGTCCTAACAGGGTTGGGACTGAAGCTTTCTTT.

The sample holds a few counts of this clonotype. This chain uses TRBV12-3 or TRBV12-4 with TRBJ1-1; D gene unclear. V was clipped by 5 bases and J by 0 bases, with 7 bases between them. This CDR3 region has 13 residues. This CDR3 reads CASSRVMNTEAFF. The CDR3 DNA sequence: TGTGCCAGCAGTAGAGTGATGAACACTGAAGCTTTCTTT.

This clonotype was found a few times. The CDR3 protein is CSARGHSSRNTIYF. The DNA for the CDR3 is TGCAGTGCTAGAGGACACTCGTCGAGGAACACCATATATTTT. The chain employs TRBV20-1 and TRBJ1-3; D call uncertain. There are 14 residues in the CDR3. Trimming took 1 base from V and 7 from J, leaving 14 bases between them. From germline, CDR1 is DFQATT and CDR2 SNEGSKA (reference sequence).

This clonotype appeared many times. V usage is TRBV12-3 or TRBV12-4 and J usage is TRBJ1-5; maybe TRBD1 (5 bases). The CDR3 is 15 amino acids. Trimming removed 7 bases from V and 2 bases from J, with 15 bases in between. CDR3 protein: CASTMGDSRNQPQHF. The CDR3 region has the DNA TGTGCCAGCACCATGGGTGACAGTCGCAATCAGCCCCAGCATTTT.

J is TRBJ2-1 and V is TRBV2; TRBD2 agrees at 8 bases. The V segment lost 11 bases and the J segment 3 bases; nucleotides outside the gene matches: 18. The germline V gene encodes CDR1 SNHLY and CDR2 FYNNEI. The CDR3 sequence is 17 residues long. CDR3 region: CALSLGASGFNYNEQFF. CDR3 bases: TGTGCCCTCTCCCTCGGGGCTAGCGGGTTCAACTACAATGAGCAGTTCTTC.

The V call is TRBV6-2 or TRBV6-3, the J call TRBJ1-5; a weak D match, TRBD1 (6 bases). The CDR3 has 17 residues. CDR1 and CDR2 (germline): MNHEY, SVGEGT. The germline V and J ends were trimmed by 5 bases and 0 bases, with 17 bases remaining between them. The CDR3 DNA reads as TGTGCCAGCAGTAGCCACAGGGTCATCAATAGCAATCAGCCCCAGCATTTT. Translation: CASSSHRVINSNQPQHF.